Shown below are 31 T cell receptor beta chains from a single sample sequenced in a study of tumor-infiltrating lymphocytes in primary liver carcinoma. With a constant-region primer, TCR beta cDNA was made from 500 ng of total RNA. Modified slightly, ARM-PCR produced TCR beta libraries over three nested multiplex PCR rounds. A C-beta reverse primer was combined with TRBV1-TRBV30 forward primers in the first two PCR rounds, and each round had about 10 cycles. One entry per CDR3 protein, called by TCRdb with MiXCR from the multiplex PCR reads. The profile shows 84,000 or so distinct CDR3 sequences, around 70% of them singletons. Co-extraction yielded RNA and DNA from 20-30 mg of unsorted bulk tissue. The sample comprised liver tumor tissue from sampling region 1. Subset given: tumor region T1, superior pole. The receptors were gathered from a man aged 40-49 years with primary liver carcinoma and hepatitis B virus infection.

This chain uses TRBV6-1 with TRBJ2-3; 16 nucleotides agree with TRBD2. The J segment lost 11 bases and the V segment lost 6 bases, leaving 23 bases of the junction unmatched. From germline, CDR1 is MNHNS and CDR2 SASEGT. The CDR3 sequence is 20 residues long. In nucleotides, the CDR3 is TGTGCCAGCAGCCTTAGACCGGGACTAGCGGGAGGGCCCGGCACATATATGCAGTATTTT. It specifies CASSLRPGLAGGPGTYMQYF.

Remarks on this clonotype: A read error may account for a junction end that differs from germline. V and J are TRBV7-9 and TRBJ2-5; D gene unclear. CDR1 and CDR2 (germline): SEHNR, FQNEAQ (reference sequence). The CDR3 extends over 13 amino acids. The DNA for the CDR3 is TGTGCCAGCTGCTTAAATGTACAAGAGACCCAATGCTTC. It specifies CASCLNVQETQCF.

Note on this clonotype: At one of its ends the junction is not consistent with the germline gene, which may arise from a read error. The gene calls are TRBV11-2 and TRBJ2-1; D is undetermined. The CDR3 loop spans 13 amino acids. The V gene's germline CDR1 is SGHAT and CDR2 FQNNGV. Here the CDR3 DNA reads TGTACCAGCAGCATAAATGATGCATATGAGCAGTTCTTC. Translating gives CTSSINDAYEQFF.

The chain combines TRBV11-2 with TRBJ2-6; tentative D call: TRBD2 (6 bases). Germline V gives CDR1 SGHAT, CDR2 FQNNGV. Trimming removed 11 bases at V and 4 bases at J, with 21 bases between. This CDR3 is 16 amino acids long. The CDR3 nucleotides are TGTGCCGGCTCCTTATCGCGGGGAAGAGGGGCCAACGTCCTGACTTTC. Its translation is CAGSLSRGRGANVLTF. Filled out from reference TRBV11-2 and TRBJ2-6, the complete variable domain reads EAGVAQSPRYKIIEKRQSVAFWCNPISGHATLYWYQQILGQGPKLLIQFQNNGVVDDSQLPKDRFSAERLKGVDSTLKIQPAKLEDSAVYLCAGSLSRGRGANVLTFGAGSRLTVL.

This clonotype was counted a single time. This chain joins TRBV6-5 and TRBJ2-3; D uncertain. CDR1 is MNHEY and CDR2 is SVGAGI in the germline V gene. V lost 6 bases to trimming and J lost 6 bases, with 16 bases between them. The CDR3 is made up of 14 amino acids. This chain's CDR3 is CASSVSQCADTQYF. The CDR3 coding sequence is TGTGCCAGCAGCGTATCCCAGTGCGCGGATACGCAGTATTTT.

The rearrangement links TRBV6-5 to TRBJ1-1, with 7 nucleotides matching TRBD1. CDR1 is MNHEY, CDR2 SVGAGI, per germline. After removal of 6 bases from V and 11 bases from J, the junction contained 12 bases not matched to a gene. There are 13 residues in the CDR3. This chain's CDR3 is CASSPPAQDRAFF. The CDR3 bases are TGTGCCAGCAGCCCACCTGCCCAGGACAGGGCTTTCTTT.

Comments on this clonotype: The junction departs from the called germline gene at one end, perhaps through a read error. The V call is TRBV13, the J call TRBJ2-2; no firm D call. This CDR3 region has 15 residues. Germline V CDR1 and CDR2: PRHDT, FYEKMQ (reference sequence). The CDR3 loop is CASSIVTSNTGELFF. The CDR3 DNA is TGTGCCAGCAGCATAGTAACAAGCAACACAGGGGAGCTGTTTTTT.

This clonotype has at least ten counts. The chain links TRBV7-8 to TRBJ2-1; D remains unclear. Germline CDR1 reads SGHVS; CDR2 reads FQNEAQ. The CDR3 is 11 residues long. V gave up 5 bases and J gave up 8 bases, with 7 bases separating them. CDR3 region: CASSRADEQFF. The CDR3 DNA reads as TGTGCCAGCAGCCGGGCCGATGAGCAGTTCTTC.

In regard to this clonotype: It is likely a read error, because the conserved phenylalanine at the end of the CDR3 is missing. V gene TRBV5-1 combines with J gene TRBJ1-1; D possibly corresponds to TRBD1 (5 bases). CDR3 length: 14 residues. The germline gives CDR1 SGHRS, CDR2 YFSETQ. The CDR3 spells CASTLGGSSTEAFY. CDR3 nucleotides: TGTGCCAGCACCTTGGGGGGAAGCTCGACTGAAGCTTTCTAT.

A remark on this clonotype: Relative to the germline gene, one junction end is altered; a read error may explain this. This chain connects TRBV29-1 to TRBJ1-2; TRBD1 might be the D (6 bases). Germline loops: CDR1 SQVTM, CDR2 ANQGSEA. CDR3 length: 16 amino acids. CDR3: CSVEAQRHLEGDGYTF. The CDR3 region has the DNA TGTAGCGTTGAAGCCCAGCGACACCTGGAGGGGGATGGCTACACCTTC.

The V gene is TRBV11-2, the J gene TRBJ2-1, with 9 bases identical to TRBD2. From germline, CDR1 is SGHAT and CDR2 FQNNGV. After removal of 4 bases from V and 15 bases from J, the junction contained 19 bases not matched to a gene. The CDR3 runs to 16 residues. The DNA for the CDR3 is TGTGCCAGCAGCTACTCTTCGGCTAGCGGGGAGGGAGGCGGGTTCTTC. Its protein is CASSYSSASGEGGGFF.

Comment on this clonotype: The conserved closing phenylalanine or tryptophan is absent in this CDR3, likely reflecting a read error. V is TRBV7-8 and J is TRBJ2-1, with TRBD1 matching over 7 bases. With 7 bases clipped from V and 2 bases from J, the junction kept 8 bases outside the gene matches. This CDR3 is 15 amino acids long. The V gene's germline CDR1 is SGHVS and CDR2 FQNEAQ. CDR3 in DNA: TGTGCCAGCAACGCTCGTGGGACAGCCTACAATGAGCAGTTCCTC. Amino acid sequence: CASNARGTAYNEQFL.

By share of the sample, this clonotype is medium-sized (0.01 to 0.1%). The V gene is TRBV14, the J gene TRBJ2-5; D is unresolved. The CDR3 is 17 amino acids. V lost 0 bases and J 1 base, leaving 15 bases between the germline ends. Germline CDR1 and CDR2: SGHDN and FVKESK. The chain's CDR3 is CASSQDHAPEFQETQYF. The CDR3, as DNA: TGTGCCAGCAGCCAAGACCACGCCCCGGAGTTCCAAGAGACCCAGTACTTC.

Comment on this clonotype: Because it lacks the conserved phenylalanine or tryptophan at the end, this CDR3 is likely a read error. The V call is TRBV11-2, the J call TRBJ2-3; D is uncertain. There are 14 residues in the CDR3. Trimming stripped 5 bases from V and 10 bases from J, with 19 bases between. In germline, CDR1 is SGHAT, CDR2 FQNNGV. The CDR3 here is CASSPGSPSGAQYL. In DNA form, the CDR3 reads TGTGCCAGCAGCCCGGGCTCCCCGTCAGGTGCGCAGTATCTT.

On this clonotype itself: The germline gene is not matched at one end of the junction; a read error may be the cause. The chain recombines TRBV13 with TRBJ2-3; 12 bases align to TRBD2. The CDR3 is made up of 16 amino acids. CDR1 is PRHDT and CDR2 is FYEKMQ in the germline V gene (reference sequence). The CDR3 loop reads CVSSDGGLAGTNTQYF. The CDR3 coding sequence is TGTGTCAGCTCGGATGGGGGACTAGCGGGCACAAATACGCAGTATTTT.

In the case of this clonotype: This sequence may be a read error, since a much larger clone differs from it by one base. The rearrangement joins TRBV30 to TRBJ2-1, with D tentatively TRBD2 (6 bases). Germline V gene sequence: CDR1 GTSNPN, CDR2 SVGIG (reference sequence). This CDR3 contains 9 residues. CDR3 sequence: CALGGIKLF. The CDR3 bases are TGTGCCTTGGGCGGGATAAAACTCTTC.

Note on this clonotype: A single base separates this from a much larger clone, so it may be a read error. This chain connects TRBV28 to TRBJ2-7, with 7 bases lining up with TRBD1. CDR3 size: 12 residues. Germline V CDR1 and CDR2: MDHEN, SYDVKM. Germline trimming cut 11 bases from V and 6 bases from J; bases unmatched to any gene: 10. CDR3 residues: CAALDHRGEQYF. The DNA of the CDR3 is TGTGCCGCCTTAGACCACAGGGGCGAGCAGTACTTC.

Here the CDR3 DNA reads TGTGCCAGCGACGGACTAGTGGGAGACGGGCAGTACTTC. As protein: CASDGLVGDGQYF. This rearrangement joins TRBV12-3 or TRBV12-4 to TRBJ2-7, with 7 bases matching TRBD2. The CDR3 sequence is 13 residues long. With V trimmed by 8 bases and J by 9 bases, 13 bases remained unmatched.

About this clonotype itself: The missing conserved phenylalanine or tryptophan at the end of this CDR3 makes a read error likely. The CDR3 DNA reads as TGTGCCAGCAGCTTAGATGAGGCCGAAACCTACGAGCAGTACCTC. Its protein product is CASSLDEAETYEQYL. V and J are TRBV11-2 and TRBJ2-7, with D uncertain. Germline V lookup: CDR1 SGHAT, CDR2 FQNNGV. Trimming pared 0 bases from V and 2 bases from J, leaving 11 bases between. The CDR3 extends over 15 amino acids.

With regard to this clonotype: Its ends do not fully match the called genes, so a read error is possible. The rearrangement joins TRBV11-2 to TRBJ2-5; perhaps TRBD2 as D (6 bases). The CDR3 runs 16 residues. Germline V gives CDR1 SGHAT, CDR2 FQNNGV. The CDR3 protein is CASRSRDSARQETEYF. The CDR3 nucleotides are TGTGCCAGCAGATCCCGGGACTCGGCACGCCAAGAGACCGAGTACTTC.

This clonotype was counted a single time. This could be a read error, since a much larger clone is one nucleotide away. The rearrangement uses TRBV5-1 and TRBJ2-2, with a weak D call TRBD2 (5 bases). Per germline, CDR1 SGHRS and CDR2 YFSETQ. The CDR3 is 12 residues long. CDR3 region: CASTSEHGKLFF. Written as DNA, the CDR3 is TGCGCCAGCACGTCTGAGCACGGGAAGCTGTTTTTT.

This clonotype was recorded many times. This chain uses TRBV7-8 with TRBJ2-1, with 11 bases aligning to TRBD2. This CDR3 contains 15 residues. The junction had 8 bases not matched to a gene; V was cut back by 5 bases and J by 8 bases. CDR1 is SGHVS and CDR2 is FQNEAQ in the germline V gene. The CDR3 region has the DNA TGTGCCAGCAGCAGACCGGGACTAGCGGCTGATGAGCAGTTCTTC. Translation gives CASSRPGLAADEQFF.

This clonotype has only a few counts. With a much larger clone just one base away, this may be a read error. The chain has TRBV29-1 and TRBJ2-7; 7 nucleotides agree with TRBD1. The CDR3 consists of 13 residues. CDR1 is SQVTM and CDR2 is ANQGSEA in the germline V gene. V lost 6 bases and J lost 2; bases outside the gene matches: 7. Here the CDR3 reads CSVEGQNPYEQYF. Written as DNA, the CDR3 is TGCAGCGTAGAGGGACAGAACCCCTACGAGCAGTACTTC.

This clonotype has just one count. V gene TRBV13 combines with J gene TRBJ1-2; possibly TRBD1 for D (6 bases). The CDR3 totals 14 residues. Germline V gene sequence: CDR1 PRHDT, CDR2 FYEKMQ (reference sequence). Trimming took off 6 bases at V and 6 bases at J, with 17 bases between the two ends. The CDR3 DNA reads as TGTGCCAGCAGTCTCCAGAGGGGGGCCGATGGCTACACCTTC. Residues: CASSLQRGADGYTF.

The chain uses TRBV12-3 or TRBV12-4 and TRBJ2-7; no clear D. V lost 10 bases and J lost 3, with 16 bases in between. The CDR3 consists of 13 residues. CDR3: CANTQREYYEQYF. The CDR3 coding sequence is TGTGCCAACACCCAAAGGGAATACTACGAGCAGTACTTC.

About this clonotype: This CDR3 fails to terminate in the conserved phenylalanine or tryptophan, so it likely reflects a read error. The V and J genes are TRBV6-1 and TRBJ2-7; the D is unclear. CDR1 is MNHNS and CDR2 is SASEGT in the germline V gene. Deletions cut 1 base from V and 3 bases from J, with 7 bases between. The CDR3 runs 13 residues. The CDR3 region has the DNA TGTGCCAGCAGTGAAGAGTCATTCTACGAGCAGTACTTA. Protein: CASSEESFYEQYL.

The V call is TRBV2, the J call TRBJ1-6; D perhaps matches TRBD1 (5 bases). This CDR3 spans 17 amino acids. Trimming shortened V by 0 bases and J by 7 bases, and 16 bases separated the two germline ends. Germline values: CDR1 SNHLY, CDR2 FYNNEI. The CDR3 region is CASSEARIARDNSPLHF. CDR3 in DNA: TGTGCCAGCAGTGAAGCGAGAATTGCCAGGGACAATTCACCCCTCCACTTT.

In the case of this clonotype: The conserved closing phenylalanine or tryptophan is absent in this CDR3, likely reflecting a read error. The DNA is omitted, as the CDR3 cannot be located on it reliably, and the CDR3 follows TCRdb's listing. This chain uses TRBV12-3 or TRBV12-4 with TRBJ1-2; the DNA was not compared with TRBD1, the D call given in the table. From its first to its last residue, the CDR3 has 15 amino acids. CDR3 in amino acids: CASSLRDRPNYSYTL.

Regarding this clonotype: The junction departs from the called germline gene at one end, perhaps through a read error. V gene TRBV5-1 combines with J gene TRBJ2-3; TRBD2 matches 10 bases. This CDR3 comprises 16 residues. CDR1 is SGHRS, CDR2 YFSETQ, per germline. The CDR3 sequence: CASSSGLADLGDMQYF. In nucleotides, the CDR3 is TGCGCCAGCAGCTCAGGACTAGCGGATTTGGGCGATATGCAGTATTTT.

A word on this clonotype: Given a much more abundant clone one base away, this may be a read error. The chain links TRBV7-9 to TRBJ2-5; no firm D call. The V gene's germline CDR1 is SEHNR and CDR2 FQNEAQ (reference sequence). This CDR3 spans 15 amino acids. CDR3 region: CASCLARAFQETQYF. The CDR3 DNA reads TGTGCCAGCTGCTTAGCCAGAGCTTTCCAAGAGACCCAGTACTTC.

Regarding this clonotype: The CDR3 end shows no conserved phenylalanine or tryptophan, and so a read error is likely. Because the CDR3's place on the DNA is in doubt, the DNA is left out and the CDR3 is given as listed by TCRdb. The CDR3 is CASSLSELVSHYI. The V call is TRBV11-2, the J call TRBJ2-7; TRBD2 reflects the table's D call only, with no check against the DNA. The CDR3 spans 13 amino acids, including both terminal residues. The germline V gene encodes CDR1 SGHAT and CDR2 FQNNGV.